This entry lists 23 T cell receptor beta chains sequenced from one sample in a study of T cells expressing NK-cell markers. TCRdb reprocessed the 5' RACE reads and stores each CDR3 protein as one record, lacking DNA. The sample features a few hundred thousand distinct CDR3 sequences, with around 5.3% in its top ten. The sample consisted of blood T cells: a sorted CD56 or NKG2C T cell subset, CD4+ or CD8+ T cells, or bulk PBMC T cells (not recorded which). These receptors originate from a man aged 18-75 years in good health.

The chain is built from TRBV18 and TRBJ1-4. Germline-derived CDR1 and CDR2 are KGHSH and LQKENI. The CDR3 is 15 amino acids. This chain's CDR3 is CASSPPGTATEKLFF.

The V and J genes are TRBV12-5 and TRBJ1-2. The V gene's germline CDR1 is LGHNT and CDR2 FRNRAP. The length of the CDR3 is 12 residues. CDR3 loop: CASGRTNYGYTF.

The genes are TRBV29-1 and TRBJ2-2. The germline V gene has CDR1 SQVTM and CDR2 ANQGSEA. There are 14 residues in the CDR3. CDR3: CSVVGQANTGELFF.

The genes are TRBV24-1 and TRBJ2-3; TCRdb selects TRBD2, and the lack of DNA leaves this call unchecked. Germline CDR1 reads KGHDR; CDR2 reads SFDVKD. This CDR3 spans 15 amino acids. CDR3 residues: CATSDPTSGVDTQYF.

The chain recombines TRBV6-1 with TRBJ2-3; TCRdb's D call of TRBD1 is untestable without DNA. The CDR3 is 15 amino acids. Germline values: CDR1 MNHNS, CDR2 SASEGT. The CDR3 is CASSDRGVGTDTQYF.

CDR3 loop: CASSYDRGSPYF. J is TRBJ2-7 and V is TRBV13; TCRdb gives TRBD1 as the D gene, but with no DNA this cannot be confirmed. CDR1 PRHDT and CDR2 FYEKMQ come from the germline V gene (reference sequence). CDR3 length: 12 residues. The full variable domain, completed using reference TRBV13 and TRBJ2-7, is AAGVIQSPRHLIKEKRETATLKCYPIPRHDTVYWYQQGPGQDPQFLISFYEKMQSDKGSIPDRFSAQQFSDYHSELNMSSLELGDSALYFCASSYDRGSPYFGPGTRLTVT.

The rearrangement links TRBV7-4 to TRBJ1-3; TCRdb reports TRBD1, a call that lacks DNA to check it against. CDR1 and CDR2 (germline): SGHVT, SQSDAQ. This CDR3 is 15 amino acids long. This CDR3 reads CASSPHRGTGNTIYF.

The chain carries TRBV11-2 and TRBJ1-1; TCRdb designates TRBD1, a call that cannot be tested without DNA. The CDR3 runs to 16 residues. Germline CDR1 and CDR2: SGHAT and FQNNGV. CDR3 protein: CASSSTGRGRNTEAFF.

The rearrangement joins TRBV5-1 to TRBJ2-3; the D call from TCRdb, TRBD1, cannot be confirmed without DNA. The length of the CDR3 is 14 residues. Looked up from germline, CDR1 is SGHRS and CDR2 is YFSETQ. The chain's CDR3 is CASSLGPQGSTQYF.

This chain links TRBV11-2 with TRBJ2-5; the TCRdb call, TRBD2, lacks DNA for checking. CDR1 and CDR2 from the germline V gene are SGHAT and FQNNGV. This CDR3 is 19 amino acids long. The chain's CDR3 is CASTPLGLAGGLRGGTQYF.

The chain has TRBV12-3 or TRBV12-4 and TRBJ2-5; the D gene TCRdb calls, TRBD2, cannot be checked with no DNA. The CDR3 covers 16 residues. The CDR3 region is CASSPRTVAGAETQYF.

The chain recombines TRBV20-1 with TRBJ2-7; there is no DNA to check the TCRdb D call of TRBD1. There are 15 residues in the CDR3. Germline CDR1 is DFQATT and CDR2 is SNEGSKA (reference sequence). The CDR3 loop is CSVRGRGMPSYEQYF.

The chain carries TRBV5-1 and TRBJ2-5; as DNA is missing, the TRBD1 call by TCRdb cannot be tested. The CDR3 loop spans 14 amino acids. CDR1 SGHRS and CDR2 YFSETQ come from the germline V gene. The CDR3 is CASVQGTAQETQYF.

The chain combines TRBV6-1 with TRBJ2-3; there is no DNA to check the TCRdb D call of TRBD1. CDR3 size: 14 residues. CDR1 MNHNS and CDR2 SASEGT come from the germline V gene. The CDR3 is CASRSGQNTDTQYF.

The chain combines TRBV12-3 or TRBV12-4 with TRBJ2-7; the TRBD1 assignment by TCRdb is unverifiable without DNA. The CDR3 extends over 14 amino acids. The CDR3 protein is CASSPWTRFSEQYF.

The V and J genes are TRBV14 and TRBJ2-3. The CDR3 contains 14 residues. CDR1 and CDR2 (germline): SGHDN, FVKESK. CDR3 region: CASSQDLEYGTQYF.

CDR3 in amino acids: CASRTNQQANTGELFF. The rearrangement links TRBV6-1 to TRBJ2-2. Looked up from germline, CDR1 is MNHNS and CDR2 is SASEGT. This CDR3 has 16 amino acids.

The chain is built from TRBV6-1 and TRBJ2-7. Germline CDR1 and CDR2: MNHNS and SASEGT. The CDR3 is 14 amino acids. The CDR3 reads CASSPVQAAYEQYF.

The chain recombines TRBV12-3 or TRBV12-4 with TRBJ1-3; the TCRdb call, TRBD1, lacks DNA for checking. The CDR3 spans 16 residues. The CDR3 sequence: CASTWGTGGSGNTIYF.

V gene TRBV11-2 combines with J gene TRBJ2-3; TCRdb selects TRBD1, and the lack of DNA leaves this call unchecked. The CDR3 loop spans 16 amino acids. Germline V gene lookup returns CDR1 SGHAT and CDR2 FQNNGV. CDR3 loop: CASSLDRTGRTDTQYF.

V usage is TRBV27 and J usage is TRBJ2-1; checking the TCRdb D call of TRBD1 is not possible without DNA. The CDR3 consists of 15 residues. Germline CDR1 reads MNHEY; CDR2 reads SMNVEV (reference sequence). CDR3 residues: CASRSGGHFSNEQFF.

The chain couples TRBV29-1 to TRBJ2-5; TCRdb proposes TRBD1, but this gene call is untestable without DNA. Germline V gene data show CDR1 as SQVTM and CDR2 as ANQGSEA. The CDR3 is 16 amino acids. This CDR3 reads CSVGGPRDRGLETQYF.

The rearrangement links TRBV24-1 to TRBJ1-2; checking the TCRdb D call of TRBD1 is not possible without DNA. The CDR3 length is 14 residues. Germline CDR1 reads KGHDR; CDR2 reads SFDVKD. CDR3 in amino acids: CATSGPLLNYGYTF.